Listed here are 18 T cell receptor beta chains from one sample, sequenced in a study of radiotherapy plus CTLA-4 blockade in lung cancer. Here immunoSEQ multiplex PCR was the method, and the copy in TCRdb shows in-frame clones only, minus some. The profile shows approximately 33,000 clones, 70% to 85% of them singletons. The sequencing here drew on peripheral blood, taken from a patient treated with radiotherapy plus ipilimumab. The receptors were sampled from a human donor with non-small cell lung cancer who had stable disease on radiotherapy plus ipilimumab.

This clone was detected only a few times. The V and J genes are TRBV19 and TRBJ1-2; D is unresolved. V was pared by 3 bases and J by 2 bases, with 7 bases between. Germline-derived CDR1 and CDR2 are LNHDA and SQIVND (reference sequence). CDR3 length: 13 residues. CDR3 sequence reads: CASSISRNYGYTF. CDR3 nucleotide sequence: TGTGCCAGTAGTATCTCAAGAAACTATGGCTACACCTTC.

CDR3 coding DNA: TGTGCCAGCAGACCGGGAGAAGAGACCCAGTACTTC. The encoded protein is CASRPGEETQYF. The chain couples TRBV2 to TRBJ2-5; perhaps TRBD2 as D (6 bases). The V gene's germline CDR1 is SNHLY and CDR2 FYNNEI. V dropped 6 bases and J dropped 3 bases, with 8 bases sitting between them. The CDR3 consists of 12 residues.

The rearrangement uses TRBV30 and TRBJ2-5, with D perhaps matching TRBD1 or TRBD2 (5 bases each). The V end was cut by 1 base, the J end by 5 bases, with 17 bases between. The V gene's germline CDR1 is GTSNPN and CDR2 SVGIG (reference sequence). There are 15 residues in the CDR3. The CDR3 protein is CAWSARLLRGETQYF. The CDR3 DNA sequence: TGTGCCTGGAGTGCCCGACTGTTGAGGGGCGAGACCCAGTACTTC.

The V call is TRBV30, the J call TRBJ2-7; possible D gene TRBD1, 6 bases. Trimming took off 2 bases at V and 6 bases at J, with 11 bases between the two ends. The CDR3 runs 12 residues. Looked up from germline, CDR1 is GTSNPN and CDR2 is SVGIG (reference sequence). CDR3 region: CAWSPTGSEQYF. The CDR3 region has the DNA TGTGCCTGGAGTCCAACAGGGTCCGAGCAGTACTTC.

The rearrangement joins TRBV19 to TRBJ1-5, with D perhaps TRBD1 (6 bases). The CDR3 runs 16 residues. Germline V gene data show CDR1 as LNHDA and CDR2 as SQIVND (reference sequence). V lost 3 bases and J 1 base, leaving 13 bases between the germline ends. In nucleotides, the CDR3 is TGTGCCAGTAGTATTATAAGGACAGTAAGCAATCAGCCCCAGCATTTT. Its translation: CASSIIRTVSNQPQHF.

The CDR3 protein is CASSLGLTSAEAFF. CDR3 DNA: TGTGCCAGCAGCTTAGGCCTGACAAGTGCTGAAGCTTTCTTT. V and J are TRBV7-8 and TRBJ1-1; D call uncertain. Germline assignment: CDR1 SGHVS and CDR2 FQNEAQ. CDR3 length equals 14 residues. The V end lost 1 base, the J end lost 6 bases, and 12 bases lay between the germline ends.

This chain joins TRBV7-6 and TRBJ1-3; D gene ambiguous. CDR1 is SGHVS, CDR2 FNYEAQ, per germline. This CDR3 is built from 16 residues. Trimming removed 3 bases from V and 4 bases from J, with 16 bases in between. The DNA for the CDR3 is TGTGCCAGCAGCTTGAACGACCGGACGGGGGGAAACACCATATATTTT. Translated, it gives CASSLNDRTGGNTIYF.

The rearrangement links TRBV7-9 to TRBJ1-1, with D possibly being TRBD1 (6 bases). V lost 5 bases, J lost 5 bases, and 15 bases lay in between. This CDR3 contains 14 residues. The germline gives CDR1 SEHNR, CDR2 FQNEAQ (reference sequence). The CDR3 region is CASSHLTQGTEAFF. In nucleotides, the CDR3 is TGTGCCAGCAGCCACCTGACTCAGGGGACTGAAGCTTTCTTT.

The chain joins TRBV7-2 to TRBJ1-5; D gene unclear. CDR3 size: 15 residues. V was trimmed by 1 base and J by 4 bases, leaving 11 bases between them. Per the germline V gene, CDR1 is SGHTA and CDR2 is FQGNSA. CDR3 nucleotide sequence: TGTGCCAGCAGCTTAGGAGGTCCCCCGAATCAGCCCCAGCATTTT. It codes for CASSLGGPPNQPQHF.

J is TRBJ1-5 and V is TRBV5-5; D is uncertain. This CDR3 is 15 amino acids long. Germline V gene sequence: CDR1 SGHKS, CDR2 YYEKEE (reference sequence). V was pared by 1 base and J by 6 bases, with 14 bases between. The CDR3 region is CASSLPGGFAQPQHF. The CDR3 nucleotides read TGTGCCAGCAGCTTGCCGGGTGGGTTTGCTCAGCCCCAGCATTTT.

This sequence joins TRBV5-1 and TRBJ1-4, with a tentative D call TRBD1 (5 bases). V lost 5 bases to trimming and J lost 6 bases, with 5 bases between them. Germline CDR1 is SGHRS and CDR2 is YFSETQ. This CDR3 comprises 11 residues. In DNA form, the CDR3 reads TGCGCCAGCAGGGGGGATGAAAAACTGTTTTTT. This translates into CASRGDEKLFF.

This chain connects TRBV2 to TRBJ2-1; D not resolved. Germline V gene sequence: CDR1 SNHLY, CDR2 FYNNEI. V was clipped by 7 bases and J by 4 bases, with 5 bases between them. The CDR3 loop spans 11 amino acids. Written as DNA, the CDR3 is TGTGCCAGCACCAATTACAATGAGCAGTTCTTC. It is translated as CASTNYNEQFF. The variable domain in full, with the rest retrieved from reference TRBV2 and TRBJ2-1, is EPEVTQTPSHQVTQMGQEVILRCVPISNHLYFYWYRQILGQKVEFLVSFYNNEISEKSEIFDDQFSVERPDGSNFTLKIRSTKLEDSAMYFCASTNYNEQFFGPGTRLTVL.

This sequence joins TRBV27 and TRBJ1-2; 9 positions agree with TRBD1. The CDR3 has 16 amino acids. V shed 5 bases and J 2 bases; nucleotides not matched to a gene: 9. Germline V gene data show CDR1 as MNHEY and CDR2 as SMNVEV (reference sequence). CDR3 bases: TGTGCCAGCAGTCTCTCCCAGGACAGGGGAAACTATGGCTACACCTTC. It codes for CASSLSQDRGNYGYTF.

The rearrangement uses TRBV5-1 and TRBJ2-3; TRBD2 agrees at 12 bases. Germline-derived CDR1 and CDR2 are SGHRS and YFSETQ. This CDR3 has 19 residues. J gave up 2 bases and V 2 bases, and 12 bases lay outside the gene matches. The CDR3 DNA reads as TGCGCCAGCAGCTTTCTCGGACTAGCGGGGCGGGACTTCACAGATACGCAGTATTTT. This sequence encodes CASSFLGLAGRDFTDTQYF. Filled out from reference TRBV5-1 and TRBJ2-3, the complete variable domain reads KAGVTQTPRYLIKTRGQQVTLSCSPISGHRSVSWYQQTPGQGLQFLFEYFSETQRNKGNFPGRFSGRQFSNSRSEMNVSTLELGDSALYLCASSFLGLAGRDFTDTQYFGPGTRLTVL.

This chain connects TRBV5-4 to TRBJ1-3; maybe TRBD1 (5 bases). The CDR3 length is 17 residues. Per the germline V gene, CDR1 is SGHNT and CDR2 is YYREEE (reference sequence). The V end lost 4 bases, the J end lost 0 bases, and 17 bases lay between the germline ends. This chain's CDR3 is CASSPDQGKASGNTIYF. The CDR3 DNA reads as TGTGCCAGCAGCCCAGACCAGGGCAAGGCCTCTGGAAACACCATATATTTT.

This chain connects TRBV2 to TRBJ2-5, with D tentatively TRBD2 (5 bases). This CDR3 spans 15 amino acids. The V end lost 0 bases, the J end lost 2 bases, and 10 bases lay between the germline ends. CDR1 and CDR2 from the germline V gene are SNHLY and FYNNEI. The CDR3 DNA reads TGTGCCAGCAGTGAAGCGTCTAGGAGGCAAGAGACCCAGTACTTC. Its translation: CASSEASRRQETQYF.

This sequence joins TRBV7-2 and TRBJ1-5; 9 nucleotides agree with TRBD1. With 5 bases clipped from V and 2 bases from J, the junction kept 7 bases outside the gene matches. The CDR3 spans 16 residues. The germline CDR1 and CDR2 sequences are SGHTA and FQGNSA. CDR3 amino acids: CASSPNRGPGNQPQHF. DNA of the CDR3: TGTGCCAGCAGCCCGAACAGGGGGCCAGGCAATCAGCCCCAGCATTTT.

This chain links TRBV7-2 with TRBJ1-5; a possible D gene is TRBD1 (5 bases). There are 18 residues in the CDR3. V gave up 1 base and J gave up 11 bases, with 27 bases separating them. The germline gives CDR1 SGHTA, CDR2 FQGNSA. Here the CDR3 DNA reads TGTGCCAGCAGCTTAGGGACGTCGGGACGGCGAATGGGTTCGGCCCAGCATTTT. Amino acid sequence: CASSLGTSGRRMGSAQHF. The variable domain in full, with the rest retrieved from reference TRBV7-2 and TRBJ1-5, is GAGVSQSPSNKVTEKGKDVELRCDPISGHTALYWYRQSLGQGLEFLIYFQGNSAPDKSGLPSDRFSAERTGGSVSTLTIQRTQQEDSAVYLCASSLGTSGRRMGSAQHFGDGTRLSIL.